The source of this T cell receptor beta chain is a study of T cell responses to AZD1222 COVID-19 vaccine. Overall study findings and caveats: Spike regions recognized by vaccine-associated CD4 TCRs spanned the protein, led by 160-218 and 743-854. Increased Spike-specific TCR breadth and depth were observed after two AZD1222 doses. The sample set comprised mostly white British donors with more females, and clonal diversity was possibly underestimated. Only a handful of AZD1222 recipients, roughly 6 in all, had baseline seropositivity.

Points on this clone: Its antigen is unknown.

Assay used: immunoSEQ multiplex PCR; TCRdb lists only in-frame clones, some missing. The table lists some 130,000 clones, roughly 89% of them singletons. CDR1 and CDR2 from the germline V gene are SNHLY and FYNNEI. The J segment lost 7 bases and the V segment lost 6 bases, leaving 7 bases of the junction unmatched. CDR3 length equals 13 residues. Sample: peripheral blood, taken on day 0 of AZD1222 vaccination. This clonotype was obtained from an adult in good health. The chain uses TRBV2 and TRBJ1-2, with TRBD1 matching 8 bases. DNA of the CDR3: TGTGCCAGCAGAGCAGACAGGGGTGTTGGCTACACCTTC. The encoded protein is CASRADRGVGYTF.